One and the same sample provided the 18 T cell receptor beta chains below, sequenced in a study of read filtering for tumor transcriptome and immune sequencing (dated by TCRdb to 2019 to 2021). The sample was run on an Illumina HiSeq 4000. TCR libraries were constructed from approximately 0.4 ug RNA using the Immunoverse kit, and molecular barcoded adaptors covering alpha/delta and beta/gamma chains were employed. In-frame beta chains were kept once TCRdb had trimmed the public reads at Q25 with fastp and called clones with MiXCR. Each record represents a unique CDR3 protein, reported with the most common genes and DNA among its rows. This sample lists approximately 20,000 distinct CDR3 sequences; roughly a fifth were detected once. The ten largest account for 24% of the sample. Sequencing was carried out using a population of CD138-negative cells sorted from bone marrow. In the paper's terms, the cell subset or site label means: bone marrow mononuclear cells depleted of CD138+ plasma/myeloma cells by negative magnetic selection. Receptors originate from a donor at least 40 years old with multiple myeloma.

This clonotype was picked up many times. This chain joins TRBV28 and TRBJ2-5; D is unresolved. This CDR3 has 13 residues. Trimming removed 5 bases from V and 2 bases from J, with 9 bases in between. The germline gives CDR1 MDHEN, CDR2 SYDVKM. CDR3 bases: TGTGCCAGCAGTCGATTTAAGCAAGAGACCCAGTACTTC. Amino acid sequence: CASSRFKQETQYF.

This clonotype is medium-sized (0.01 to 0.1%) by share. The rearrangement links TRBV29-1 to TRBJ2-3; 11 bases are shared with TRBD2. There are 12 residues in the CDR3. Germline V gene sequence: CDR1 SQVTM, CDR2 ANQGSEA. The chain's CDR3 is CTVAGGADTQYF. The CDR3 bases are TGCACCGTAGCGGGAGGGGCGGATACGCAGTATTTT.

The chain is built from TRBV30 and TRBJ2-5, with 7 bases aligning to TRBD1. The trim removed 0 bases at V and 5 bases at J, leaving 9 bases unmatched. This CDR3 region has 15 residues. Germline CDR1 is GTSNPN and CDR2 is SVGIG (reference sequence). As DNA, the CDR3 is TGTGCCTGGAGTGTAGGTACAGGGGCGAGGGAGACCCAGTACTTC. Its protein product is CAWSVGTGARETQYF.

The J gene is TRBJ2-3, the V gene TRBV4-3; tentative D call: TRBD2 (6 bases). The V gene's germline CDR1 is LGHNA and CDR2 YSLEER. Trimming left V 0 bases short and J 4 bases short, with 23 bases between. CDR3 size: 19 residues. Written as DNA, the CDR3 is TGCGCCAGCAGCCAAGATAGCCTTGGACTACAAGGGGTGGCAGATACGCAGTATTTT. It translates to CASSQDSLGLQGVADTQYF.

This clonotype was observed many times. This rearrangement joins TRBV20-1 to TRBJ2-1; 9 bases are shared with TRBD1. CDR1 DFQATT and CDR2 SNEGSKA come from the germline V gene (reference sequence). The junction had 11 bases not matched to a gene; V was cut back by 8 bases and J by 9 bases. This CDR3 comprises 13 residues. CDR3 nucleotide sequence: TGCAGTTTTGGGACAGGGACAGATCTTGAGCAGTTCTTC. Protein sequence: CSFGTGTDLEQFF.

Turning to this clonotype: A much larger clone is a single base away; this may be a read error. No conserved phenylalanine or tryptophan ends this CDR3, so it is likely a read error. This sequence joins TRBV25-1 and TRBJ2-5; no firm D call. Looked up from germline, CDR1 is MGHDK and CDR2 is SYGVNS. V was trimmed by 6 bases and J by 5 bases, leaving 7 bases between them. CDR3 size: 11 residues. CDR3 protein: CASRLAETQYL. CDR3 coding DNA: TGTGCCAGCAGACTCGCCGAGACCCAGTACCTC.

This clonotype was seen more than once but under ten times. The V call is TRBV29-1, the J call TRBJ2-1, with TRBD2 identical over 12 bases. This CDR3 is built from 16 residues. V gave up 0 bases and J gave up 4 bases; unmatched junction bases: 4. Looked up from germline, CDR1 is SQVTM and CDR2 is ANQGSEA. This CDR3 is CSVEDSLAGGYNEQFF. The CDR3 DNA reads as TGCAGCGTTGAAGATAGCCTAGCGGGAGGGTACAATGAGCAGTTCTTC.

J is TRBJ1-1 and V is TRBV6-2 or TRBV6-3; D uncertain. The CDR3 is 13 amino acids. The ends were cut back, 11 bases at V and 3 bases at J, with 16 bases in the middle. Germline V gene sequence: CDR1 MNHEY, CDR2 SVGEGT. CDR3 amino acids: CACAPTGYTEAFF. As DNA, the CDR3 is TGTGCCTGCGCCCCGACGGGTTACACTGAAGCTTTCTTT.

This clonotype was counted at least ten times. The V and J genes are TRBV28 and TRBJ2-5; 8 nucleotides align to TRBD1. This CDR3 contains 14 residues. CDR1 is MDHEN and CDR2 is SYDVKM in the germline V gene. J lost 5 bases, V lost 6 bases, and 8 bases had no gene match. The CDR3 DNA sequence: TGTGCCAGCAGCCGAACAGGGGGTGATGAGACCCAGTACTTC. Its translation: CASSRTGGDETQYF.

The chain uses TRBV28 and TRBJ2-7, with 9 positions matching TRBD2. This CDR3 region has 11 residues. Germline V gene sequence: CDR1 MDHEN, CDR2 SYDVKM. V trimming: 6 bases; J trimming: 12 bases; junction bases outside the gene matches: 6. The CDR3 nucleotides are TGTGCCAGCAGGACCCAGCGGGAGGCGTACTTC. As protein: CASRTQREAYF.

This clonotype has at least ten counts. The gene calls are TRBV2 and TRBJ2-2; D possibly corresponds to TRBD1 (6 bases). This CDR3 is 14 amino acids long. Germline values: CDR1 SNHLY, CDR2 FYNNEI. V was clipped by 6 bases and J by 4 bases, with 12 bases between them. The CDR3 region has the DNA TGTGCCAGCAGCGCGGACAGAAGCACCGGGGAGCTGTTTTTT. This translates into CASSADRSTGELFF.

This sequence joins TRBV15 and TRBJ2-3, with TRBD2 matching 7 bases. From germline, CDR1 is LNHNV and CDR2 YYDKDF (reference sequence). This CDR3 comprises 20 residues. The trim removed 0 bases at V and 3 bases at J, leaving 18 bases unmatched. CDR3 sequence: CATSRDLGVERDLNTDTQYF. The CDR3 DNA sequence: TGTGCCACCAGCAGAGATCTGGGGGTGGAGCGGGACTTAAATACAGATACGCAGTATTTT. Complete variable domain (other parts from reference TRBV15 and TRBJ2-3): DAMVIQNPRYQVTQFGKPVTLSCSQTLNHNVMYWYQQKSSQAPKLLFHYYDKDFNNEADTPDNFQSRRPNTSFCFLDIRSPGLGDTAMYLCATSRDLGVERDLNTDTQYFGPGTRLTVL.

At least ten counts were recorded for this clonotype. J is TRBJ2-3 and V is TRBV18; tentative D call: TRBD1 (6 bases). Germline loops: CDR1 KGHSH, CDR2 LQKENI. The CDR3 has 13 amino acids. Trimming stripped 1 base from V and 4 bases from J, with 6 bases between. The CDR3, as DNA: TGTGCCAGCTCACCACAGGGGGCAGATACGCAGTATTTT. Its protein is CASSPQGADTQYF.

The genes are TRBV11-2 and TRBJ2-3; the match to TRBD1 covers 7 bases. V was pared by 5 bases and J by 3 bases, with 5 bases of the junction left unmatched. From germline, CDR1 is SGHAT and CDR2 FQNNGV. The CDR3 length is 14 residues. The CDR3 region has the DNA TGTGCCAGCAGCCCCGGACAGGAGACAGATACGCAGTATTTT. This translates into CASSPGQETDTQYF.

This clonotype has just a few counts. The chain combines TRBV6-5 with TRBJ2-4, with D tentatively TRBD1 or TRBD2 (5 bases each). V lost 0 bases and J 8 bases, leaving 14 bases between the germline ends. This CDR3 is built from 15 residues. Germline values: CDR1 MNHEY, CDR2 SVGAGI. The CDR3 protein is CASSYSGRMGDIQYF. The CDR3 DNA reads as TGTGCCAGCAGTTACTCTGGCCGGATGGGGGACATTCAGTACTTC.

By share, this clonotype ranks as medium-sized. The J gene is TRBJ2-1, the V gene TRBV25-1; no clear D gene. V lost 3 bases, J lost 3 bases, and 0 bases lay in between. CDR1 is MGHDK and CDR2 is SYGVNS in the germline V gene. This CDR3 region has 11 residues. The CDR3 bases are TGTGCCAGCAGTGACTACAATGAGCAGTTCTTC. Translated: CASSDYNEQFF.

With regard to this clonotype: This may stem from a read error, because a much larger clone lies one nucleotide away. V is TRBV11-2 and J is TRBJ2-7; D remains unclear. Germline loops: CDR1 SGHAT, CDR2 FQNNGV. CDR3 length: 15 residues. This CDR3 reads CASSAGRLGIYERYF. The DNA for the CDR3 is TGTGCCAGCAGCGCCGGACGGTTGGGGATCTACGAGCGGTACTTC.

The V and J genes are TRBV29-1 and TRBJ2-2; maybe TRBD1 (7 bases). Germline-derived CDR1 and CDR2 are SQVTM and ANQGSEA. The CDR3 loop spans 16 amino acids. V lost 7 bases and J lost 4, with 22 bases in between. The CDR3 loop is CSAASARGVFTGELFF. For the CDR3, the DNA is TGCAGCGCCGCCTCCGCCAGGGGGGTTTTCACCGGGGAGCTGTTTTTT.